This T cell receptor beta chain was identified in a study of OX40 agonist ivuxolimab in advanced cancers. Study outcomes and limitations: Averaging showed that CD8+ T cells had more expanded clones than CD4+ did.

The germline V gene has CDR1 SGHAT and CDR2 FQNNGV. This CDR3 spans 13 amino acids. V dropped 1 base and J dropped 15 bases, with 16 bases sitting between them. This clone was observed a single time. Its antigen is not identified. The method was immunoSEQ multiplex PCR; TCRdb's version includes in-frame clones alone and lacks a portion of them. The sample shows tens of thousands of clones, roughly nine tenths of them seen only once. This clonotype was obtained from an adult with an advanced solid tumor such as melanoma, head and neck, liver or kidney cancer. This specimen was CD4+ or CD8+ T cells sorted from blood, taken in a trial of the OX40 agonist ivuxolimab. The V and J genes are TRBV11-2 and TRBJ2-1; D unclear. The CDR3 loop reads CASSLGTIGAGFF. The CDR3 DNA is TGTGCCAGCAGCTTAGGGACCATTGGAGCAGGGTTCTTC.